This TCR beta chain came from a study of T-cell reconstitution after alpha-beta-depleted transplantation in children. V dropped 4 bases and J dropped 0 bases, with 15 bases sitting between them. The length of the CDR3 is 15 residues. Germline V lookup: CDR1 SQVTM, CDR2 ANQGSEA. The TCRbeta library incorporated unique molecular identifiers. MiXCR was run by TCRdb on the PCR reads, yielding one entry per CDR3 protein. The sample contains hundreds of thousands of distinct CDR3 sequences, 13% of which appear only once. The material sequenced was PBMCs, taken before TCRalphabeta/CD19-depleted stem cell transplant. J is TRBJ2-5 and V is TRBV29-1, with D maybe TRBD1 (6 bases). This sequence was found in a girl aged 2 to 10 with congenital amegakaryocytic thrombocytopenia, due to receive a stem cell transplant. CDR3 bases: TGCAGCGTTGCCCGACAGGTCTGGTACCAAGAGACCCAGTACTTC. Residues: CSVARQVWYQETQYF.